This TCR beta chain came from a study of blood T cell repertoires in COVID-19 (dated by TCRdb to 2018 to 2020). At the level of the whole study: Samples from collaborators originated in the United States, Italy and Spain and spanned both the acute and convalescent phases of COVID-19. The prospective study material was composed of cDNA or gDNA derived from T cells, B-cell-depleted T cells, or PBMCs. The dataset comprised deeply sampled blood TCRbeta repertoires from subjects exposed to, actively infected with, or recovered from COVID-19. The repertoires were made available in a free public database intended to serve as a resource for research on the immune response to SARS-CoV-2. Samples came from the ongoing ImmuneRACE study (first 160 participants) plus 1,254 subjects from 6 global collaborators. Sample metadata almost always included a de-identified subject ID, COVID-19 status, age in years and sex. Where available, HLA class I and class II types were taken from metadata supplied by the sample provider and were not determined by assay-based typing.

Study-wide findings and limitations: The quantity of clinical and demographic metadata differed by source and by participant and was supplied without curation.

Whole blood was collected in K2EDTA tubes by collaborating institutions according to the institutions' own protocols. For TCRbeta analysis, collaborators shipped samples as frozen whole blood, isolated PBMCs, or DNA extracted from either of those sample types. Trimming takes 4 bases off V and 10 bases off J; junction bases not matched to a gene: 10. The CDR3 contains 15 residues, cysteine and phenylalanine counted. Only the CDR3 part of the read is kept: 45 bases, read in frame from the first base. Per the germline V gene, SNHLY is the CDR1 and FYNNEI is the CDR2. Worth noting for this clone: The clone's antigen remains unknown. There are no base qualities to consult, and no much larger clone falls within one base.

The immunoSEQ Assay, a bias-controlled multiplex PCR, was used to amplify TCRbeta CDR3 regions from genomic DNA. As for how the authors treated the data: Within the assay, amplification of reference gene primers was used to estimate how many nucleated cells each sample contained. To quantify the absolute abundance of each unique TCRbeta CDR3 rearrangement, sequence reads were collapsed and filtered. For each sample, productive Simpson clonality was calculated as the square root of Simpson's diversity index over productive rearrangements. This is the immuneACCESS table as TCRdb keeps it, with only in-frame sequences that have V and J called. A part of the clones is gone; compared with another copy, unresolved V genes explain less than half, and the rest is unexplained. V and J calls and clone size are those listed in that table; D and trimming were worked out from the DNA. This sample lists tens of thousands of clones; approximately 86% were detected once. Jointly, the top ten make up roughly 1.3% of the sample.

The V gene is TRBV2 and the J gene is TRBJ1-6, with 7 junctional bases fitting TRBD1. The sample taken for sequencing was peripheral blood. The sequence came from a man aged 55 to 69 with acute or convalescent COVID-19. CDR3 loop: CASSGDRGLMSPLHF. The sequence in DNA is TGTGCCAGCAGTGGGGACAGAGGCCTGATGTCACCCCTCCACTTT.